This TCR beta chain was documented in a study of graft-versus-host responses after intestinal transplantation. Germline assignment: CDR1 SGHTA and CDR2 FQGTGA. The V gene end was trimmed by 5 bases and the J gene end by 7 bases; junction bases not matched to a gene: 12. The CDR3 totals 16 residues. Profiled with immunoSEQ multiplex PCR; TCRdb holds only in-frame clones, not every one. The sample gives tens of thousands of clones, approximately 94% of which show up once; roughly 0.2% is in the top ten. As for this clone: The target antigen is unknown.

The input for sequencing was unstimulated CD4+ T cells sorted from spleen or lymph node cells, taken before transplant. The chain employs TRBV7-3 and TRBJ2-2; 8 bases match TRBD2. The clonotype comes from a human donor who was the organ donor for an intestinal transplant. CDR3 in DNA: TGTGCCAGCAGCCCAGGGGAGCGGGGGTCGTTCGGGGAGCTGTTTTTT. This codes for CASSPGERGSFGELFF.